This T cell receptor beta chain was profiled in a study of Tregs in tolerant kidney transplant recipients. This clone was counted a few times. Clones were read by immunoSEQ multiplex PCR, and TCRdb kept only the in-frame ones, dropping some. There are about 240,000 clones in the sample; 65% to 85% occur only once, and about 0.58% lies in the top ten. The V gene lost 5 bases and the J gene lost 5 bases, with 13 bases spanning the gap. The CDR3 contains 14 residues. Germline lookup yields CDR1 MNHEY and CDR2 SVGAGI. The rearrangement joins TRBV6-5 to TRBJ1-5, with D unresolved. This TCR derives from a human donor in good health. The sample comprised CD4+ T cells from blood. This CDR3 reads CASSPGPSYQPQHF. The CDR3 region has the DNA TGTGCCAGCAGTCCAGGTCCGTCCTATCAGCCCCAGCATTTT.